The clone carrying this T cell receptor (beta chain) was observed at least ten times. TCRdb ran MiXCR on the 5' RACE reads and lists one entry per CDR3 protein. Among roughly 44,000 distinct CDR3 sequences listed, about 6% were seen once. The data belong to a study of neurological immune-mediated disorders. The specimen sequenced was CD4+ T cells from blood. This TCR was sampled from a woman aged 35 to 49 in good health.

The CDR3 sequence: CASSLGLDSYEQYF. The DNA for the CDR3 is TGTGCCAGCAGCTTGGGGCTAGACTCCTACGAGCAGTACTTC. The chain recombines TRBV5-5 with TRBJ2-7; D unclear. The CDR3 covers 14 residues. V was cut by 0 bases and J by 0 bases, with 7 bases left in between. Germline assignment: CDR1 SGHKS and CDR2 YYEKEE (reference sequence).